The 5 T cell receptor beta chains presented below share a single source sample, sequenced in a study of identical twins. TCRdb reprocessed the 5' RACE reads via MiXCR and lists one record per CDR3 protein. The sample holds around 960,000 distinct CDR3 sequences, around 12% seen once. The same sample was also used in a study of yellow fever vaccine responses in identical twins.

The sequencing sample was made of PBMCs. Receptors originate from a woman aged 18 to 35 in good health.

This clonotype showed up just a few times. The chain couples TRBV6-5 to TRBJ2-1, with 11 positions matching TRBD2. The ends lost 5 bases at V and 4 bases at J; junction bases unmatched: 7. Germline assignment: CDR1 MNHEY and CDR2 SVGAGI. The CDR3 totals 16 residues. CDR3 DNA sequence: TGTGCCAGCAGTCTACTCACTAGCGGGGGATACAATGAGCAGTTCTTC. Amino acids: CASSLLTSGGYNEQFF.

V gene TRBV28 combines with J gene TRBJ2-7; TRBD2 matches 13 bases. CDR1 and CDR2 from the germline V gene are MDHEN and SYDVKM. CDR3 length: 16 amino acids. V trimming: 3 bases; J trimming: 0 bases; junction bases outside the gene matches: 2. CDR3: CASSLGLAGNSYEQYV. As DNA, the CDR3 is TGTGCCAGCAGTTTGGGACTAGCGGGGAACTCCTACGAGCAGTACGTC.

This clonotype has more than one count but fewer than ten. The genes are TRBV9 and TRBJ2-7; 9 bases fit TRBD1. V dropped 3 bases and J dropped 0; count of bases not matched to a gene: 4. There are 15 residues in the CDR3. Germline CDR1 is SGDLS and CDR2 is YYNGEE. The CDR3 DNA reads as TGTGCCAGCAGCGGAATGGGACAGGGCTCCTACGAGCAGTACTTC. Translation: CASSGMGQGSYEQYF.

This clonotype is categorized as medium-sized. V is TRBV7-9 and J is TRBJ2-2, with D uncertain. Trimming shortened V by 3 bases and J by 5 bases, and 13 bases separated the two germline ends. The CDR3 loop spans 15 amino acids. The V gene's germline CDR1 is SEHNR and CDR2 FQNEAQ (reference sequence). The CDR3 DNA sequence: TGTGCCAGCAGCTTCACCCGACTGGGGACCGGGGAGCTGTTTTTT. It is translated as CASSFTRLGTGELFF.

This clonotype has ten or more counts. V gene TRBV5-1 combines with J gene TRBJ2-3; 7 nucleotides match TRBD1. The CDR3 spans 17 residues. Germline values: CDR1 SGHRS, CDR2 YFSETQ. The V and J ends lost 5 bases and 1 base, in that order; junction bases with no gene match: 13. The CDR3 spells CASRRSGTAFGTDTQYF. CDR3 in DNA: TGCGCCAGCAGACGATCCGGGACAGCTTTTGGCACAGATACGCAGTATTTT.